Listed here are 15 T cell receptor beta chains from one sample, sequenced in a study of CXCR3-negative and CXCR3-positive naive CD8 T cells. The study made its TRB cDNA libraries by 5' RACE, adding UMI labels. TCRdb reworked the 5' RACE reads into one entry per CDR3 protein, no DNA. The repertoire table contains 75,000 to 100,000 distinct CDR3 sequences. The antigens of these receptors remain unknown. Study-level results: Against CXCR3-negative naive cells, CXCR3-positive naive cells showed more hydrophobic TRB CDR3s.

The sample comprised naive CXCR3+ CD8+ T cells from blood. Subset here: CD45RO-CCR7+CD27+CD95- naive CD8+ T cells expressing CXCR3 (TNR3+). These receptors all come from a human donor in good health. Some clones in this sample may be carry-over from other donors' samples.

V and J are TRBV13 and TRBJ2-5; the D call from TCRdb, TRBD2, cannot be confirmed without DNA. CDR1 PRHDT and CDR2 FYEKMQ come from the germline V gene (reference sequence). This CDR3 spans 19 amino acids. CDR3 protein: CASSWGLAGGPGSQETQYF. The full variable domain, with the rest looked up from reference TRBV13 and TRBJ2-5, is AAGVIQSPRHLIKEKRETATLKCYPIPRHDTVYWYQQGPGQDPQFLISFYEKMQSDKGSIPDRFSAQQFSDYHSELNMSSLELGDSALYFCASSWGLAGGPGSQETQYFGPGTRLLVL.

This chain links TRBV29-1 with TRBJ2-5; TCRdb outputs TRBD1, but without DNA this stays unchecked. Per germline, CDR1 SQVTM and CDR2 ANQGSEA. The CDR3 sequence is 15 residues long. The CDR3 here is CSVEGWTGHQETQYF.

The chain's CDR3 is CASSYSVGYPMNTEAFF. This rearrangement joins TRBV6-2 or TRBV6-3 to TRBJ1-1. The germline gives CDR1 MNHEY, CDR2 SVGEGT. The CDR3 contains 17 residues.

The chain carries TRBV7-3 and TRBJ2-1; the D call of TRBD1 rests on TCRdb alone, since no DNA is present to check it. This CDR3 has 13 residues. Germline V gene lookup returns CDR1 SGHTA and CDR2 FQGTGA. The CDR3 loop reads CASSWGGLNEQFF.

CDR3 sequence reads: CASSQVGGTEAFF. The J gene is TRBJ1-1, the V gene TRBV3-1; TCRdb's D call of TRBD1 is untestable without DNA. This CDR3 is 13 amino acids long. The V gene's germline CDR1 is LGHDT and CDR2 YNNKEL (reference sequence).

V usage is TRBV29-1 and J usage is TRBJ2-2; the TCRdb call, TRBD1, lacks DNA for checking. This CDR3 contains 13 residues. Germline V gene lookup returns CDR1 SQVTM and CDR2 ANQGSEA. The CDR3: CSVARENTGELFF.

The V and J genes are TRBV2 and TRBJ1-6; with no DNA, the TCRdb D assignment of TRBD1 cannot be verified. The CDR3 contains 16 residues. Germline V gene data show CDR1 as SNHLY and CDR2 as FYNNEI. This chain's CDR3 is CASSVLVGAPGRTLHF.

The V and J genes are TRBV2 and TRBJ1-3; TCRdb lists TRBD1, though no DNA is available to test this call. Per germline, CDR1 SNHLY and CDR2 FYNNEI. The length of the CDR3 is 15 residues. This CDR3 reads CASSPTGIGGNTIYF. Complete variable domain (other parts from reference TRBV2 and TRBJ1-3): EPEVTQTPSHQVTQMGQEVILRCVPISNHLYFYWYRQILGQKVEFLVSFYNNEISEKSEIFDDQFSVERPDGSNFTLKIRSTKLEDSAMYFCASSPTGIGGNTIYFGEGSWLTVV.

The chain links TRBV6-6 to TRBJ2-5. Per germline, CDR1 MNHNY and CDR2 SVGAGI (reference sequence). The CDR3 has 13 residues. The CDR3 sequence: CASSYFRRETQYF.

This chain connects TRBV11-2 to TRBJ2-2; TCRdb picks TRBD1, but there is no DNA to check that call. The germline V gene encodes CDR1 SGHAT and CDR2 FQNNGV. The CDR3 covers 14 residues. CDR3 amino acids: CASSAGQLTGELFF.

The chain uses TRBV6-2 or TRBV6-3 and TRBJ2-2. Germline CDR1 reads MNHEY; CDR2 reads SVGEGT. The CDR3 is 18 residues long. The CDR3 spells CARRLPLLPGCDPGELFF.

The chain is built from TRBV7-2 and TRBJ2-3; as DNA is missing, the TRBD2 call by TCRdb cannot be tested. This CDR3 has 15 amino acids. The germline gives CDR1 SGHTA, CDR2 FQGNSA. CDR3: CASSPSSGGLDTQYF. The full variable domain, in which reference TRBV7-2 and TRBJ2-3 provide the parts outside the CDR3, is GAGVSQSPSNKVTEKGKDVELRCDPISGHTALYWYRQSLGQGLEFLIYFQGNSAPDKSGLPSDRFSAERTGGSVSTLTIQRTQQEDSAVYLCASSPSSGGLDTQYFGPGTRLTVL.

The chain uses TRBV13 and TRBJ2-6; TCRdb's D call of TRBD1 is untestable without DNA. The germline CDR1 and CDR2 sequences are PRHDT and FYEKMQ (reference sequence). The CDR3 extends over 18 amino acids. CDR3 in amino acids: CASSSKDTLDSGANVLTF.

The V and J genes are TRBV6-2 or TRBV6-3 and TRBJ2-7; TCRdb calls TRBD2, which cannot be checked without DNA. This CDR3 spans 13 amino acids. Germline CDR1 and CDR2: MNHEY and SVGEGT. The CDR3 is CASTSGYSYEQYF.

The chain employs TRBV6-2 or TRBV6-3 and TRBJ2-2. This CDR3 is 15 amino acids long. Germline CDR1 reads MNHEY; CDR2 reads SVGEGT. CDR3 in amino acids: CASSYLGGSAGELFF.